This T cell receptor beta chain was captured by sequencing in a study of cytomegalovirus exposure and HLA in healthy donors. Points from the study as a whole: A previous analysis found most TCR beta V segments productive roughly 87% or roughly 30% of the time.

J was trimmed by 6 bases and V by 4 bases; bases with no gene match: 9. The CDR3 length is 16 residues. CDR1 and CDR2 from the germline V gene are SGHTA and FQGNSA. Amplification used 60 Vbeta primers and 13 Jbeta primers. Measured with immunoSEQ multiplex PCR; TCRdb has only the in-frame clones, and not every one. The sample holds more than 95,000 clones. To note about this clone: Antigen unknown.

This rearrangement joins TRBV7-2 to TRBJ1-5; 10 positions match TRBD1. The TCR sequence derives from a man younger than 35 in good health and CMV-seronegative. Sequenced material: PBMCs. CDR3: CASSSRDRGAGQPQHF. DNA of the CDR3: TGTGCCAGCAGCTCCCGGGACAGGGGCGCTGGTCAGCCCCAGCATTTT.